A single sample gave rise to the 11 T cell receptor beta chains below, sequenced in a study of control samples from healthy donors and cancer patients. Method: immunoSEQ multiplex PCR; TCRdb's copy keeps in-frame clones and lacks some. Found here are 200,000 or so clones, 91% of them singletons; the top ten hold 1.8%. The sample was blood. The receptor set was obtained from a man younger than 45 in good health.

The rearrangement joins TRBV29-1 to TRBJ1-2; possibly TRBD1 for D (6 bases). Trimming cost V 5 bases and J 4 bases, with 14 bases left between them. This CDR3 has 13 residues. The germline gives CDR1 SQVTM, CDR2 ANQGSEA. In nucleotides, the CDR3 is TGCAGCGTTACCCTACGGGGGGCCTATGGCTACACCTTC. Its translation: CSVTLRGAYGYTF.

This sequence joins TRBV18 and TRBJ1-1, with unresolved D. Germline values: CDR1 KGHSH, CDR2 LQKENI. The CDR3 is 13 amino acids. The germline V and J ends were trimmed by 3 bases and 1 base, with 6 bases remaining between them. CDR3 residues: CASSPQENTEAFF. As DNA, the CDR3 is TGTGCCAGCTCACCTCAGGAGAACACTGAAGCTTTCTTT.

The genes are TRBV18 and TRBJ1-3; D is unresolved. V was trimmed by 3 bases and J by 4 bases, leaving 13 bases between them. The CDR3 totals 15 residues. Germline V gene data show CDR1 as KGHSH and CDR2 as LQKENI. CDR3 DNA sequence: TGTGCCAGCTCACCGGTTTTGCTGGACGGAAACACCATATATTTT. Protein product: CASSPVLLDGNTIYF. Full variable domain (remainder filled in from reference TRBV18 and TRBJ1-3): NAGVMQNPRHLVRRRGQEARLRCSPMKGHSHVYWYRQLPEEGLKFMVYLQKENIIDESGMPKERFSAEFPKEGPSILRIQQVVRGDSAAYFCASSPVLLDGNTIYFGEGSWLTVV.

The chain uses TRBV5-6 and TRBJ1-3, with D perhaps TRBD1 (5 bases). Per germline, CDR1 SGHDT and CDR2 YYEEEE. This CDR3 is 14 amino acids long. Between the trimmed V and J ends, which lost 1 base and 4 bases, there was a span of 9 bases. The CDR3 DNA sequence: TGTGCCAGCAGCTTGTGGGGGTCCGGAAACACCATATATTTT. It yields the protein CASSLWGSGNTIYF.

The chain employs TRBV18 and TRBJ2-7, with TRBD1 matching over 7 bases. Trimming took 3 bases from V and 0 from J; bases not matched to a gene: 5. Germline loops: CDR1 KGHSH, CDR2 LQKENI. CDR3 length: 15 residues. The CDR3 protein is CASSPGQPASYEQYF. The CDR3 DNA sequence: TGTGCCAGCTCACCGGGACAGCCAGCCTCCTACGAGCAGTACTTC.

This chain's CDR3 is CASIRGFSEQFF. DNA for the CDR3: TGTGCCAGCATCCGGGGATTCAGTGAGCAGTTCTTC. The chain links TRBV6-5 to TRBJ2-1; maybe TRBD2 (5 bases). The V end lost 7 bases, the J end lost 9 bases, and 13 bases lay between the germline ends. The CDR3 runs to 12 residues. Germline V gives CDR1 MNHEY, CDR2 SVGAGI.

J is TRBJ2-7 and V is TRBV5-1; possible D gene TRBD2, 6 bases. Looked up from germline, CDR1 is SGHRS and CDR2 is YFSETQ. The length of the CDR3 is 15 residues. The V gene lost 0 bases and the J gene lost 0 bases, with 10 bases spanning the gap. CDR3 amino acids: CASSLDGGVSYEQYF. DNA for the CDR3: TGCGCCAGCAGCTTGGACGGGGGAGTCTCCTACGAGCAGTACTTC.

CDR3 nucleotide sequence: TGTGCCAGCAGCTTCTTAGATGAGCAGTTCTTC. It specifies CASSFLDEQFF. The V and J genes are TRBV7-9 and TRBJ2-1; no clear D. Germline CDR1 and CDR2: SEHNR and FQNEAQ (reference sequence). CDR3 size: 11 residues. Trimming took 3 bases from V and 8 from J, leaving 5 bases between them.

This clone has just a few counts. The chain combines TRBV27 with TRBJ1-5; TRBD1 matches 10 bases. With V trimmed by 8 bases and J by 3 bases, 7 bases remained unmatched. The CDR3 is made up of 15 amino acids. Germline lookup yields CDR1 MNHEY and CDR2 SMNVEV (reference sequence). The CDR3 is CASRPDRGLNQPQHF. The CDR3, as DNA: TGTGCCAGCCGGCCCGACAGGGGGCTCAATCAGCCCCAGCATTTT.

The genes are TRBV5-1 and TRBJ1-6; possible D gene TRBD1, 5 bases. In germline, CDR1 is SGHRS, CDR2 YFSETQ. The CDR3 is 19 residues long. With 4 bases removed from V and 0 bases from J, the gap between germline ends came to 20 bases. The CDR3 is CASSRDSTVRSSYNSPLHF. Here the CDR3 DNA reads TGCGCCAGCAGCCGAGATTCGACAGTCCGAAGCTCCTATAATTCACCCCTCCACTTT. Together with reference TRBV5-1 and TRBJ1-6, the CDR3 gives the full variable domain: KAGVTQTPRYLIKTRGQQVTLSCSPISGHRSVSWYQQTPGQGLQFLFEYFSETQRNKGNFPGRFSGRQFSNSRSEMNVSTLELGDSALYLCASSRDSTVRSSYNSPLHFGNGTRLTVT.

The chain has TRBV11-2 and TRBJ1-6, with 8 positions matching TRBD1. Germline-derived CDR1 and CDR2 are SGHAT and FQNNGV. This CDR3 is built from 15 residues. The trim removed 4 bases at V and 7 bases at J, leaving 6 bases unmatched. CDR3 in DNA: TGTGCCAGCAGCTACCAGGGGGCTGGAAATTCACCCCTCCACTTT. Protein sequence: CASSYQGAGNSPLHF.